The entry below gives a single T cell receptor (beta chain) sequence along with its context. The antigen is undetermined. Measured with immunoSEQ multiplex PCR; TCRdb has only the in-frame clones, and not every one. The table shows 120,000 to 150,000 clones, with 90% to 95% occurring only once. This sample was taken from a study of T cell responses to AZD1222 COVID-19 vaccine. This CDR3 spans 11 amino acids. Per germline, CDR1 MNHNY and CDR2 SVGAGI (reference sequence). V shed 6 bases and J shed 5 bases, with 5 bases lying between them. Findings of the study overall: CD4 TCRs associated with vaccination spanned spike, dominating at 160-218 and 743-854. Donor demographics were predominantly white British with a female majority; clonal diversity may be underestimated. In all cases, repertoires were sampled only after the peak T cell response. After two AZD1222 doses, spike-specific TCR breadth and depth rose versus day 0.

The sample in question was peripheral blood, obtained on day 0 of AZD1222 vaccination. This TCR was recovered from an adult in good health. The chain recombines TRBV6-6 with TRBJ2-1, with no clear D. Here the CDR3 DNA reads TGTGCCAGCAGCCACCACAATGAGCAGTTCTTC. Translation gives CASSHHNEQFF.